A single sample is the source of the 20 T cell receptor beta chains below, sequenced in a study of blood T cell repertoires in COVID-19. The table came from immunoSEQ multiplex PCR; TCRdb's copy has only in-frame clones and leaves some out. This sample has about 210,000 clones; 89% occur once, and the top ten carry about 5%. The specimen was peripheral blood. The receptors here all came from a woman between 35 and 50 years old with acute or convalescent COVID-19.

The chain combines TRBV2 with TRBJ1-1, with D possibly matching TRBD1 (5 bases). The V gene's germline CDR1 is SNHLY and CDR2 FYNNEI. V lost 7 bases, J lost 10 bases, and 16 bases lay in between. The CDR3 is 12 residues long. CDR3 coding DNA: TGTGCCAGCACGTGGGGGGTTAATCGAGCTTTCTTT. Its protein product is CASTWGVNRAFF.

J is TRBJ2-3 and V is TRBV15, with D maybe TRBD1 (5 bases). The V and J ends lost 3 bases and 5 bases respectively, with 15 bases between them. The CDR3 runs 15 residues. CDR1 and CDR2 (germline): LNHNV, YYDKDF (reference sequence). The CDR3 protein is CATSRKGLDKDTQYF. The CDR3 coding sequence is TGTGCCACCAGCAGGAAGGGGTTAGACAAAGATACGCAGTATTTT.

V usage is TRBV4-1 and J usage is TRBJ2-5; 8 positions match TRBD1. This CDR3 contains 15 residues. Germline V CDR1 and CDR2: MGHRA, YSYEKL. The J segment lost 4 bases and the V segment lost 6 bases, leaving 10 bases of the junction unmatched. The CDR3 sequence is CASSRGQGRAETQYF. The CDR3 DNA reads as TGCGCCAGCAGTCGTGGACAGGGTCGGGCAGAGACCCAGTACTTC.

The V gene is TRBV2, the J gene TRBJ2-5; 11 nucleotides align to TRBD2. V shed 4 bases and J 5 bases; nucleotides not matched to a gene: 6. The CDR3 extends over 15 amino acids. Germline loops: CDR1 SNHLY, CDR2 FYNNEI. The CDR3 DNA is TGTGCCAGCAGTGTGGGACTAGCGGCTACCGAGACCCAGTACTTC. It specifies CASSVGLAATETQYF.

This chain joins TRBV18 and TRBJ1-2; weak D call: TRBD1 (6 bases). This CDR3 comprises 13 residues. V shed 3 bases and J shed 5 bases, with 10 bases lying between them. Germline V gene lookup returns CDR1 KGHSH and CDR2 LQKENI. CDR3 residues: CASSPGTRYGYTF. The CDR3 nucleotides are TGTGCCAGCTCACCCGGGACAAGATATGGCTACACCTTC.

As for this clone: The same CDR3 is also encoded by other DNA sequences in this sample. The V gene is TRBV6-1, the J gene TRBJ1-2; D perhaps matches TRBD1 (5 bases). The CDR3 is 13 residues long. From germline, CDR1 is MNHNS and CDR2 SASEGT. Trimming shortened V by 2 bases and J by 5 bases, and 9 bases separated the two germline ends. The CDR3 here is CASSEQGFYGYTF. The CDR3 DNA reads as TGTGCCAGCAGTGAACAGGGTTTTTATGGCTACACCTTC.

The chain recombines TRBV10-2 with TRBJ1-5; 9 positions match TRBD1. The V and J ends lost 6 bases and 1 base, in that order; junction bases with no gene match: 1. The CDR3 is 14 amino acids. Per the germline V gene, CDR1 is WSHSY and CDR2 is SAAADI. The CDR3 DNA is TGCGCCAGCAGGACAGGGGGGAGCAATCAGCCCCAGCATTTT. Translation gives CASRTGGSNQPQHF.

The chain combines TRBV4-2 with TRBJ1-2, with 11 bases aligning to TRBD1. Trimming took 3 bases from V and 8 from J; bases not matched to a gene: 11. CDR1 and CDR2 from the germline V gene are LGHNA and YNFKEQ. The CDR3 is 16 amino acids. This CDR3 is CASSHSGQGASLGYTF. CDR3 coding DNA: TGTGCCAGCAGCCATTCCGGACAGGGGGCTAGTCTGGGCTACACCTTC.

This clone has a single count. The chain employs TRBV19 and TRBJ1-3; D ambiguous. Trimming left V 4 bases short and J 0 bases short, with 7 bases between. The CDR3 totals 14 residues. The germline V gene has CDR1 LNHDA and CDR2 SQIVND (reference sequence). The CDR3 sequence: CASSTGSSGNTIYF. As DNA, the CDR3 is TGTGCCAGTAGTACGGGGAGCTCTGGAAACACCATATATTTT.

The chain is built from TRBV11-2 and TRBJ1-6; tentative D call: TRBD1 (5 bases). The CDR3 has 13 amino acids. CDR1 is SGHAT and CDR2 is FQNNGV in the germline V gene. V lost 4 bases and J lost 8, with 9 bases in between. The CDR3 loop reads CASSSQGYSPLHF. In DNA form, the CDR3 reads TGTGCCAGCAGCTCTCAGGGATATTCACCCCTCCACTTT.

The chain couples TRBV23-1 to TRBJ2-7, with 9 bases that match TRBD1. TRBV23-1 carries the ORF label, with uncertain function. The CDR3 has 14 amino acids. J lost 9 bases, V lost 7 bases, and 13 bases had no gene match. The CDR3 DNA reads as TGCGCCAGCATCTCTTACCGGACAGGGGTTGTGCAGTACGTC. Encoded protein: CASISYRTGVVQYV.

The chain combines TRBV24-1 with TRBJ1-1; D perhaps matches TRBD1 (6 bases). The CDR3 is 13 amino acids. Germline-derived CDR1 and CDR2 are KGHDR and SFDVKD. V lost 5 bases, J lost 5 bases, and 11 bases lay in between. The CDR3 loop reads CATSGWQGTEAFF. The CDR3 DNA reads TGTGCCACCAGTGGGTGGCAGGGGACTGAAGCTTTCTTT.

The rearrangement uses TRBV12-3 or TRBV12-4 and TRBJ1-1; D uncertain. V lost 2 bases to trimming and J lost 0 bases, with 4 bases between them. The CDR3 length is 13 residues. The CDR3 spells CASSLPMNTEAFF. Written as DNA, the CDR3 is TGTGCCAGCAGTTTACCCATGAACACTGAAGCTTTCTTT.

The chain links TRBV15 to TRBJ1-2, with 9 bases aligning to TRBD1. V lost 11 bases, J lost 2 bases, and 6 bases stayed unmatched. This CDR3 is built from 13 residues. In germline, CDR1 is LNHNV, CDR2 YYDKDF (reference sequence). CDR3 coding DNA: TGTGCCTGCTCCGGGACAGGGAACTATGGCTACACCTTC. This codes for CACSGTGNYGYTF.

CDR3 nucleotide sequence: TGTGCCAGCAGTTATATGGGGGCCGAGGGCTACACCTTC. Translating it yields CASSYMGAEGYTF. This chain uses TRBV6-5 with TRBJ1-2, with D possibly TRBD1 on 6 matching bases. V was trimmed by 3 bases and J by 8 bases, leaving 13 bases between them. This CDR3 region has 13 residues. Germline V gene lookup returns CDR1 MNHEY and CDR2 SVGAGI.

V usage is TRBV7-3 and J usage is TRBJ1-2; no reliable D call. The CDR3 length is 14 residues. Germline CDR1 SGHTA, CDR2 FQGTGA. Trimming left V 5 bases short and J 2 bases short, with 12 bases between. CDR3 loop: CASSHGGVNYGYTF. CDR3 bases: TGTGCCAGCAGCCATGGCGGGGTGAACTATGGCTACACCTTC.

The V gene is TRBV28, the J gene TRBJ1-5, with D possibly being TRBD1 (5 bases). Germline lookup yields CDR1 MDHEN and CDR2 SYDVKM. The CDR3 is 14 residues long. V was pared by 6 bases and J by 8 bases, with 17 bases between. In nucleotides, the CDR3 is TGTGCCAGCAGGGCGGACGGGGGGTTAGAGCCCCAGCATTTT. It yields the protein CASRADGGLEPQHF.

This clone occurred once. This chain uses TRBV5-1 with TRBJ1-2; unclear D gene. CDR3 length: 13 residues. V was shortened by 3 bases and J by 0 bases, with 6 bases between the two germline ends. CDR1 and CDR2 from the germline V gene are SGHRS and YFSETQ. CDR3 nucleotide sequence: TGCGCCAGCAGCTACGAGACTAACTATGGCTACACCTTC. This codes for CASSYETNYGYTF. The variable domain in full, completed from reference TRBV5-1 and TRBJ1-2, reads KAGVTQTPRYLIKTRGQQVTLSCSPISGHRSVSWYQQTPGQGLQFLFEYFSETQRNKGNFPGRFSGRQFSNSRSEMNVSTLELGDSALYLCASSYETNYGYTFGSGTRLTVV.

The chain is built from TRBV5-1 and TRBJ1-2; no reliable D call. The germline V and J ends were trimmed by 0 bases and 3 bases, with 9 bases remaining between them. The length of the CDR3 is 14 residues. Germline V lookup: CDR1 SGHRS, CDR2 YFSETQ. DNA of the CDR3: TGCGCCAGCAGCTTGGGAGGATTAGACTATGGCTACACCTTC. Its protein is CASSLGGLDYGYTF.

The CDR3: CASSKGQGVMNTEAFF. The CDR3 nucleotides are TGTGCCAGCAGCAAAGGACAGGGGGTTATGAACACTGAAGCTTTCTTT. The chain is built from TRBV21-1 and TRBJ1-1; whether TRBD1, the table's D call, matches the DNA was not checked. TRBV21-1 is a documented pseudogene. The CDR3 contains 16 residues.